These 5 T cell receptor beta chains were all obtained from the same sample, sequenced in a study of blood T cell repertoires in COVID-19. Libraries were prepared by immunoSEQ multiplex PCR; TCRdb keeps only in-frame clonotypes and omits some of them. Among 65,000 or so clones listed, approximately 90% were seen once. The source material was peripheral blood. The receptor source for this set is a man aged 45 to 65 with active COVID-19.

The chain links TRBV7-8 to TRBJ1-3; D might be TRBD1 (5 bases). In germline, CDR1 is SGHVS, CDR2 FQNEAQ. This CDR3 has 15 amino acids. V lost 5 bases to trimming and J lost 2 bases, with 13 bases between them. The CDR3 nucleotides read TGTGCCAGCAGCCCCAGGGTTGGTACTGGAAACACCATATATTTT. Its translation: CASSPRVGTGNTIYF.

CDR3 loop: CASSWRRTGELFF. CDR3 bases: TGCGCCAGCAGCTGGAGGAGGACCGGGGAGCTGTTTTTT. The J gene is TRBJ2-2, the V gene TRBV5-1, with D tentatively TRBD2 (5 bases). The V end was cut by 3 bases, the J end by 5 bases, with 8 bases between. Germline V gene sequence: CDR1 SGHRS, CDR2 YFSETQ. CDR3 length: 13 amino acids.

A few counts support this clone. V gene TRBV5-6 combines with J gene TRBJ1-6, with D uncertain. This CDR3 has 15 amino acids. CDR1 and CDR2 (germline): SGHDT, YYEEEE. V was cut by 0 bases and J by 10 bases, with 14 bases left in between. The CDR3, as DNA: TGTGCCAGCAGCTTGGGGGCGGAGACGGGGTCACCCCTCCACTTT. Its protein product is CASSLGAETGSPLHF.

The rearrangement uses TRBV5-6 and TRBJ2-7, with D maybe TRBD1 (6 bases). Per germline, CDR1 SGHDT and CDR2 YYEEEE. The CDR3 is 14 residues long. V was pared by 4 bases and J by 7 bases, with 18 bases between. CDR3 nucleotide sequence: TGTGCCAGCAGCAAGCCGACAGGTTTGCGGGAGCAGTACTTC. This sequence encodes CASSKPTGLREQYF.

The chain carries TRBV27 and TRBJ2-3, with TRBD2 matching over 8 bases. The CDR3 sequence is 17 residues long. Trimming took 4 bases from V and 4 from J; bases not matched to a gene: 13. CDR1 and CDR2 (germline): MNHEY, SMNVEV (reference sequence). CDR3 nucleotide sequence: TGTGCCAGCAGTTCCCCCAGCCTAGCGGGCCCCCCAGATACGCAGTATTTT. The encoded protein is CASSSPSLAGPPDTQYF.